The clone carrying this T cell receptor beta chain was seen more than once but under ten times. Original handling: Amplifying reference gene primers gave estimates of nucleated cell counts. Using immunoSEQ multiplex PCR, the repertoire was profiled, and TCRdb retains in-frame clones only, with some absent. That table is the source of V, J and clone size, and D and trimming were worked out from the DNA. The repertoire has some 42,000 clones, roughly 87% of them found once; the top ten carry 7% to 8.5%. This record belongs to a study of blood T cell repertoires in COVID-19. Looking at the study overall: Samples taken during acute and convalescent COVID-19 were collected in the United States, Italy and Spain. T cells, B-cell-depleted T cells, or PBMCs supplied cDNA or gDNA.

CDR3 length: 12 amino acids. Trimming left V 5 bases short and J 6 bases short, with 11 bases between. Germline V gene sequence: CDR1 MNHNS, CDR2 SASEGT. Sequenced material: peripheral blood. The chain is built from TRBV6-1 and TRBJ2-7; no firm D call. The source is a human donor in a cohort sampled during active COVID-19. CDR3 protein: CASSYSGGEQYF. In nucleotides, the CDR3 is TGTGCCAGCAGTTATAGTGGCGGCGAGCAGTACTTC.